The T cell receptor (beta chain) described here comes from a study of regulatory T cells in long-lasting Graves disease. Study results and caveats: Patients with persistent Graves' had lower TCR diversity than newly diagnosed patients.

According to the study, TCR beta libraries were built with iRepertoire HTBI primers and CDR3-region Arm-PCR. TCRdb used MiXCR to reprocess the multiplex PCR reads, holding one entry per CDR3 protein. The sample has about 430,000 distinct CDR3 sequences, over 14% seen once. CDR3 size: 15 residues. From germline, CDR1 is SGHVS and CDR2 FNYEAQ. V lost 2 bases and J lost 2, with 9 bases in between. Details on this clonotype: As yet, its antigen is unknown.

Time point reported: newly diagnosed GD, antithyroid drugs for less than 3 months. The TCR library was made from RNA that had been extracted from PBMCs in TRIzol. The same sample was also used in a study of T cells in Graves' hyperthyroidism and ophthalmopathy. That source adds: Investigators excluded patients with uncontrolled infection, other autoimmune disease, pregnancy or lactation. First-round RT-PCR with HTBI primers amplified the TCR CDR3 region. Blood also held most thyroid clonotypes expanded beyond 0.001.

The specimen comprised peripheral blood mononuclear cells (PBMCs), sampled at new diagnosis, from a patient treated with antithyroid drugs. V usage is TRBV7-6 and J usage is TRBJ2-2, with unresolved D. The sequence derives from a woman aged 40-49 years with Graves disease. The CDR3 coding sequence is TGTGCCAGCAGCTTACTGGGCTACAACACCGGGGAGCTGTTTTTT. It is translated as CASSLLGYNTGELFF.